This T cell receptor beta chain was documented in a study of blood T cell repertoires in COVID-19. At the level of the study: Donors in the United States, Italy and Spain gave samples during acute or convalescent COVID-19. From T cells, B-cell-depleted T cells, or PBMCs came the material, which was cDNA or gDNA.

Source study methods: Scientists estimated how many nucleated cells there were by amplifying reference gene primers. Clones were sequenced by immunoSEQ multiplex PCR, and TCRdb holds only the in-frame ones, with some missing. For V, J and clone size, that table is used; D and trimming come from the DNA. Of 150,000 to 200,000 clones listed, around 77% are singletons. This CDR3 is built from 14 residues. Trimming took off 6 bases at V and 0 bases at J, with 8 bases between the two ends. Germline lookup yields CDR1 MNHEY and CDR2 SVGAGI. The sequencing sample was made of peripheral blood. The source is a man aged 60 to 75 with active or convalescent COVID-19. V is TRBV6-5 and J is TRBJ1-4; possible D gene TRBD1, 6 bases. CDR3 sequence: CASSTGPTNEKLFF. As DNA, the CDR3 is TGTGCCAGCAGCACAGGGCCAACTAATGAAAAACTGTTTTTT.